Presented here are 27 T cell receptor beta chains from one specimen sequenced in a study of blood T cell repertoires in COVID-19. Profiling relied on immunoSEQ multiplex PCR, and the TCRdb table lists in-frame clones only, not all of them. The sample includes 400,000 to 450,000 clones, around nine tenths of them seen just once. Input material: peripheral blood. These receptors were collected from a woman aged 40 to 50 with COVID-19, enrolled during active disease.

For the CDR3, the DNA is TGTGCCAGCAGGGGGACAGGGCTCTACGAGCAGTACTTC. Translated: CASRGTGLYEQYF. The rearrangement uses TRBV2 and TRBJ2-7; 9 positions agree with TRBD1. J was trimmed by 3 bases and V by 6 bases; bases with no gene match: 3. Germline CDR1 is SNHLY and CDR2 is FYNNEI. The length of the CDR3 is 13 residues.

The chain uses TRBV25-1 and TRBJ1-1; weak D call: TRBD1 (5 bases). The CDR3 covers 13 residues. Trimming removed 4 bases at V and 1 base at J, with 7 bases between. Germline CDR1 MGHDK, CDR2 SYGVNS. CDR3 amino acids: CASSVGGNTEAFF. The CDR3 DNA follows: TGTGCCAGCAGTGTGGGGGGGAACACTGAAGCTTTCTTT.

To note about this clone: A read error may be the cause here, since a much bigger clone is one base away. The genes are TRBV6-5 and TRBJ1-6, with 9 bases that match TRBD1. The V and J ends lost 5 bases and 7 bases, in that order; junction bases with no gene match: 3. Germline assignment: CDR1 MNHEY and CDR2 SVGAGI. The CDR3 has 14 amino acids. The CDR3 coding sequence is TGTGCCAGCAGTCGGACAGGGGAGAATTCACCCCTCCACTTT. Translated, it gives CASSRTGENSPLHF.

In this sample, this clone turned up many times. The chain employs TRBV6-2 or TRBV6-3 and TRBJ1-5; TRBD1 agrees at 9 bases. With V trimmed by 4 bases and J by 7 bases, 5 bases remained unmatched. The germline CDR1 and CDR2 sequences are MNHEY and SVGEGT. This CDR3 contains 14 residues. CDR3 bases: TGTGCCAGCAGTTTACAGGGGGCTCGACAGCCCCAGCATTTT. Translating gives CASSLQGARQPQHF.

This clone was detected only once. V usage is TRBV3-1 (or the pseudogene TRBV3-2) and J usage is TRBJ2-1; D ambiguous. The CDR3 runs 13 residues. Germline V gene lookup returns CDR1 LGHDT and CDR2 YNNKEL (reference sequence). Trimming shortened V by 5 bases and J by 7 bases, and 12 bases separated the two germline ends. The CDR3 DNA is TGTGCCAGCAGCGAACGAATAGTTAATGAGCAGTTCTTC. The encoded protein is CASSERIVNEQFF.

The J gene is TRBJ2-7, the V gene TRBV6-5; D is undetermined. Germline V gene lookup returns CDR1 MNHEY and CDR2 SVGAGI. Trimming pared 4 bases from V and 0 bases from J, leaving 10 bases between. The CDR3 is made up of 14 amino acids. The CDR3 DNA reads as TGTGCCAGCAGTTCCAGTCCCCCCTCCTACGAGCAGTACTTC. Its translation: CASSSSPPSYEQYF.

The count of this clone is one. The chain has TRBV5-1 and TRBJ1-1; a possible D gene is TRBD1 (5 bases). Between the trimmed V and J ends, which lost 7 bases and 3 bases, there was a span of 16 bases. Germline lookup yields CDR1 SGHRS and CDR2 YFSETQ. The CDR3 length is 14 residues. The CDR3 is CASAAFGGDTEAFF. CDR3 nucleotide sequence: TGCGCCAGCGCGGCCTTTGGGGGGGACACTGAAGCTTTCTTT.

A single count supports this clone. The chain joins TRBV19 to TRBJ1-5, with unresolved D. The germline V gene has CDR1 LNHDA and CDR2 SQIVND (reference sequence). V lost 5 bases and J 12 bases, leaving 14 bases between the germline ends. This CDR3 has 12 amino acids. CDR3 loop: CASSRPVGDQHF. The CDR3 DNA is TGTGCCAGTAGTCGCCCGGTCGGGGACCAGCATTTT. The variable domain in full, with the rest retrieved from reference TRBV19 and TRBJ1-5, is DGGITQSPKYLFRKEGQNVTLSCEQNLNHDAMYWYRQDPGQGLRLIYYSQIVNDFQKGDIAEGYSVSREKKESFPLTVTSAQKNPTAFYLCASSRPVGDQHFGDGTRLSIL.

The chain uses TRBV28 and TRBJ1-4; perhaps TRBD1 as D (6 bases). The V gene's germline CDR1 is MDHEN and CDR2 SYDVKM. Trimming pared 5 bases from V and 8 bases from J, leaving 21 bases between. The CDR3 contains 16 residues. Here the CDR3 reads CASSTPGGGWVEKLFF. CDR3 bases: TGTGCCAGCAGTACTCCGGGGGGCGGCTGGGTAGAAAAACTGTTTTTT.

Comment on this clone: One junction end does not reproduce the germline sequence, and a read error may be involved. The genes are TRBV6-6 and TRBJ2-7, with TRBD1 identical over 8 bases. The CDR3 is 14 residues long. Germline values: CDR1 MNHNY, CDR2 SVGAGI (reference sequence). CDR3 in amino acids: CATSFTGGPYEQYF. The DNA for the CDR3 is TGTGCCACCAGTTTCACAGGGGGTCCCTACGAGCAGTACTTC.

This clone showed up just once. The chain has TRBV28 and TRBJ1-4; D may be TRBD1 (5 bases). Germline loops: CDR1 MDHEN, CDR2 SYDVKM. The CDR3 runs to 16 residues. Trimming left V 8 bases short and J 2 bases short, with 18 bases between. The CDR3 loop is CASSIAPGETNEKLFF. In nucleotides, the CDR3 is TGTGCCAGCTCGATAGCCCCGGGGGAGACTAATGAAAAACTGTTTTTT.

This clone was counted once. This chain links TRBV4-3 with TRBJ2-3; 7 bases agree with TRBD2. Germline loops: CDR1 LGHNA, CDR2 YSLEER. This CDR3 has 14 amino acids. The V and J ends lost 4 bases and 4 bases, in that order; junction bases with no gene match: 5. CDR3 nucleotide sequence: TGCGCCAGCAGCCGAGGACTAGACGCAGATACGCAGTATTTT. Protein sequence: CASSRGLDADTQYF.

With respect to this clone: One end of the junction varies from germline; a read error may be responsible. CDR3 in DNA: TGTGCCAGCAGTGACTCCGGGACAGAATATGAGCAGTTCTTC. Amino acids: CASSDSGTEYEQFF. The chain uses TRBV6-5 and TRBJ2-1; 7 bases are shared with TRBD1. Looked up from germline, CDR1 is MNHEY and CDR2 is SVGAGI. The CDR3 contains 14 residues.

V is TRBV24-1 and J is TRBJ1-5; D perhaps matches TRBD1 (6 bases). CDR1 is KGHDR and CDR2 is SFDVKD in the germline V gene. V lost 0 bases and J 4 bases, leaving 12 bases between the germline ends. The CDR3 totals 16 residues. The CDR3 protein is CATSDLSRGSNQPQHF. CDR3 DNA sequence: TGTGCCACCAGTGATTTGAGCAGGGGTAGTAATCAGCCCCAGCATTTT.

The chain combines TRBV5-6 with TRBJ1-2, with D unclear. Per the germline V gene, CDR1 is SGHDT and CDR2 is YYEEEE. The CDR3 spans 12 residues. V shed 3 bases and J shed 3 bases, with 6 bases lying between them. The CDR3 DNA sequence: TGTGCCAGCAGCTGGGAGGACTATGGCTACACCTTC. The encoded protein is CASSWEDYGYTF.

The J gene is TRBJ2-1, the V gene TRBV5-1; TRBD1 matches at 8 bases. The germline V gene encodes CDR1 SGHRS and CDR2 YFSETQ. This CDR3 spans 17 amino acids. Unmatched junction bases numbered 8, after V lost 3 bases and J lost 0 bases. The CDR3 loop reads CASSSRQGPGSYNEQFF. The CDR3 coding sequence is TGCGCCAGCAGCTCAAGACAGGGGCCGGGCTCCTACAATGAGCAGTTCTTC. Full variable domain (remainder filled in from reference TRBV5-1 and TRBJ2-1): KAGVTQTPRYLIKTRGQQVTLSCSPISGHRSVSWYQQTPGQGLQFLFEYFSETQRNKGNFPGRFSGRQFSNSRSEMNVSTLELGDSALYLCASSSRQGPGSYNEQFFGPGTRLTVL.

The J gene is TRBJ2-5, the V gene TRBV5-4; possibly TRBD2 for D (7 bases). V dropped 4 bases and J dropped 3 bases, with 19 bases sitting between them. The length of the CDR3 is 16 residues. Germline-derived CDR1 and CDR2 are SGHNT and YYREEE (reference sequence). Here the CDR3 DNA reads TGTGCCAGCAGCCCGGTAGGGGGGGGGCGAAAAGAGACCCAGTACTTC. Amino acid sequence: CASSPVGGGRKETQYF.

This clone was seen once. CDR3 DNA: TGTGCCTCCTGGGGGCTAGCGGACTACGAGCAGTACTTC. The encoded protein is CASWGLADYEQYF. The gene calls are TRBV2 and TRBJ2-7, with a tentative D call TRBD2 (7 bases). The germline V and J ends were trimmed by 11 bases and 3 bases, with 17 bases remaining between them. Germline loops: CDR1 SNHLY, CDR2 FYNNEI. The length of the CDR3 is 13 residues.

The chain recombines TRBV30 with TRBJ1-3; 8 bases line up with TRBD1. The CDR3 spans 16 residues. With V trimmed by 5 bases and J by 4 bases, 13 bases remained unmatched. Germline CDR1 is GTSNPN and CDR2 is SVGIG (reference sequence). The DNA for the CDR3 is TGTGCCTGGGGGTCAGGGGGCCTGGCGGTGGGAAACACCATATATTTT. Its protein is CAWGSGGLAVGNTIYF.

The chain carries TRBV5-1 and TRBJ1-1; unclear D gene. This CDR3 has 13 amino acids. Trimming stripped 3 bases from V and 8 bases from J, with 14 bases between. The germline gives CDR1 SGHRS, CDR2 YFSETQ. CDR3 protein: CASSSTPQTEAFF. The CDR3, as DNA: TGCGCCAGCAGCTCTACACCACAGACCGAAGCTTTCTTT.

A single count supports this clone. The chain is built from TRBV28 and TRBJ1-2; 7 bases line up with TRBD1. This CDR3 has 13 residues. The trim removed 5 bases at V and 7 bases at J, leaving 7 bases unmatched. CDR1 and CDR2 (germline): MDHEN, SYDVKM. The CDR3 sequence is CASSLQGVIGYTF. The DNA for the CDR3 is TGTGCCAGCAGTCTGCAGGGGGTGATTGGCTACACCTTC.

The gene calls are TRBV25-1 and TRBJ1-2, with TRBD1 identical over 7 bases. The germline V gene encodes CDR1 MGHDK and CDR2 SYGVNS. V gave up 4 bases and J gave up 7 bases; unmatched junction bases: 6. The CDR3 totals 13 residues. The DNA of the CDR3 is TGTGCCAGCAGTGTTACCTACAGGGGTGGCTACACCTTC. It specifies CASSVTYRGGYTF.

The gene calls are TRBV28 and TRBJ2-7, with 7 bases aligning to TRBD1. V was pared by 5 bases and J by 3 bases, with 10 bases of the junction left unmatched. CDR3 length: 15 residues. The V gene's germline CDR1 is MDHEN and CDR2 SYDVKM. The CDR3 DNA follows: TGTGCCAGCAGTCTCCGACAGGGTATCATCTACGAGCAGTACTTC. Its protein is CASSLRQGIIYEQYF.

The chain carries TRBV7-6 and TRBJ2-1; 11 bases map to TRBD2. V dropped 0 bases and J dropped 7; count of bases not matched to a gene: 2. This CDR3 contains 15 residues. The germline gives CDR1 SGHVS, CDR2 FNYEAQ. The CDR3: CASSLASGRGNEQFF. CDR3 in DNA: TGTGCCAGCAGCTTAGCTAGCGGGAGGGGAAATGAGCAGTTCTTC. The full variable domain, completed using reference TRBV7-6 and TRBJ2-1, is GAGVSQSPRYKVTKRGQDVALRCDPISGHVSLYWYRQALGQGPEFLTYFNYEAQQDKSGLPNDRFSAERPEGSISTLTIQRTEQRDSAMYRCASSLASGRGNEQFFGPGTRLTVL.

The chain uses TRBV7-2 and TRBJ1-6; 7 bases agree with TRBD1. V dropped 6 bases and J dropped 12; count of bases not matched to a gene: 8. Germline CDR1 and CDR2: SGHTA and FQGNSA. The CDR3 length is 13 residues. CDR3 nucleotide sequence: TGTGCCAGCAGGCAAGGGGGCGGTCGACCCCTCCACTTT. It encodes CASRQGGGRPLHF.

This sequence joins TRBV19 and TRBJ1-1, with TRBD1 as a possible D gene (6 bases). The V and J ends lost 6 bases and 3 bases respectively, with 14 bases between them. CDR1 is LNHDA, CDR2 SQIVND, per germline (reference sequence). The CDR3 is 14 residues long. This chain's CDR3 is CASSTIQGYTEAFF. For the CDR3, the DNA is TGTGCCAGTAGCACTATACAGGGATACACTGAAGCTTTCTTT.

The J gene is TRBJ2-1, the V gene TRBV5-5, with 8 nucleotides matching TRBD1. CDR1 and CDR2 (germline): SGHKS, YYEKEE (reference sequence). V lost 2 bases to trimming and J lost 8 bases; unmatched junction nucleotides: 21. The CDR3 length is 19 residues. As DNA, the CDR3 is TGTGCCAGCAGCTTTTACCGATGGGAAGGACAGGGCCCTAGGGATGAGCAGTTCTTC. It codes for CASSFYRWEGQGPRDEQFF.